A single sample is the source of the 23 T cell receptor beta chains below, sequenced in a study of T cells in Graves' hyperthyroidism and ophthalmopathy. Amplification of TCR beta CDR3 regions used RNA as the template. Researchers ran a first-round RT-PCR on the TCR CDR3 using the HTBI primer set. Each CDR3 protein is one row after TCRdb ran MiXCR on the multiplex PCR reads. The sample shows 800,000 or so distinct CDR3 sequences, over 35% of them seen only once. The source material was blood. The receptors come from a man aged 18 to 29 with Graves' hyperthyroidism.

At least ten counts were recorded for this clonotype. The chain employs TRBV19 and TRBJ1-2; weak D call: TRBD1 (5 bases). The CDR3 totals 14 residues. V lost 8 bases and J 2 bases, leaving 15 bases between the germline ends. Germline V gene data show CDR1 as LNHDA and CDR2 as SQIVND (reference sequence). The DNA for the CDR3 is TGTGCCAGTCACCCAGGGCCGTCAAACTATGGCTACACCTTC. This sequence encodes CASHPGPSNYGYTF.

The chain uses TRBV15 and TRBJ1-2, with TRBD1 identical over 7 bases. The length of the CDR3 is 12 residues. Per the germline V gene, CDR1 is LNHNV and CDR2 is YYDKDF (reference sequence). The junction had 5 bases not matched to a gene; V was cut back by 6 bases and J by 7 bases. CDR3 in amino acids: CATSRQGSGYTF. CDR3 in DNA: TGTGCCACCAGTAGACAGGGTTCTGGCTACACCTTC.

The genes are TRBV10-3 and TRBJ2-5; TRBD1 might be the D (6 bases). Per germline, CDR1 ENHRY and CDR2 SYGVKD. Deletions cut 5 bases from V and 1 base from J, with 8 bases between. The CDR3 is 13 amino acids. DNA for the CDR3: TGTGCCATCAGTATACAGGGCCAAGAGACCCAGTACTTC. Amino acid sequence: CAISIQGQETQYF.

This sequence joins TRBV5-8 and TRBJ1-1; D is perhaps TRBD1 (5 bases). Looked up from germline, CDR1 is SGHTS and CDR2 is YDEGEE. With 7 bases removed from V and 1 base from J, the gap between germline ends came to 17 bases. The CDR3 sequence is 15 residues long. For the CDR3, the DNA is TGTGCCAGCGGCTCGGGGGACGGCGGGAACACTGAAGCTTTCTTT. Translated: CASGSGDGGNTEAFF.

In its sample, this clonotype was seen many times. The V gene is TRBV29-1, the J gene TRBJ2-1, with 9 bases fitting TRBD2. Germline V gene lookup returns CDR1 SQVTM and CDR2 ANQGSEA. CDR3 length: 15 residues. Trimming at V came to 5 bases and at J to 6 bases, leaving 11 bases not matched to a gene. The CDR3 nucleotides read TGCAGCGTTTCCGAGGGCGGGGGGGCTGCCAATGAGCAGTTCTTC. Translation gives CSVSEGGGAANEQFF.

This clonotype was seen at least ten times. The chain recombines TRBV15 with TRBJ1-1; D call uncertain. The germline V and J ends were trimmed by 0 bases and 9 bases, with 14 bases remaining between them. This CDR3 is built from 14 residues. The germline V gene has CDR1 LNHNV and CDR2 YYDKDF (reference sequence). The CDR3 sequence: CATSRDAGTTQAFF. As DNA, the CDR3 is TGTGCCACCAGCAGAGACGCAGGAACTACCCAAGCTTTCTTT. The complete variable domain, with remaining parts taken from reference TRBV15 and TRBJ1-1, reads DAMVIQNPRYQVTQFGKPVTLSCSQTLNHNVMYWYQQKSSQAPKLLFHYYDKDFNNEADTPDNFQSRRPNTSFCFLDIRSPGLGDTAMYLCATSRDAGTTQAFFGQGTRLTVV.

The chain links TRBV15 to TRBJ1-2; TRBD1 is a possible D gene (5 bases). The ends were cut back, 3 bases at V and 2 bases at J, with 13 bases in the middle. Per germline, CDR1 LNHNV and CDR2 YYDKDF (reference sequence). The CDR3 extends over 15 amino acids. CDR3 bases: TGTGCCACCAGCAGTGTGGGTACAGGCAACTATGGCTACACCTTC. Encoded protein: CATSSVGTGNYGYTF.

The V gene is TRBV25-1, the J gene TRBJ1-6; TRBD1 is a possible D gene (6 bases). V lost 6 bases to trimming and J lost 0 bases, with 21 bases between them. Germline V CDR1 and CDR2: MGHDK, SYGVNS. CDR3 size: 19 residues. Here the CDR3 DNA reads TGTGCCAGCAGCTTCGGGGGGTTAGGGGGAAGCTCCTATAATTCACCCCTCCACTTT. Amino acids: CASSFGGLGGSSYNSPLHF.

V is TRBV6-5 and J is TRBJ1-3; D gene ambiguous. The V gene lost 6 bases and the J gene lost 0 bases, with 15 bases spanning the gap. This CDR3 is built from 16 residues. The germline V gene has CDR1 MNHEY and CDR2 SVGAGI. The CDR3 here is CASRPAGVRSGNTIYF. For the CDR3, the DNA is TGTGCCAGCAGGCCCGCCGGGGTTCGCTCTGGAAACACCATATATTTT.

This clonotype turned up a few times. The chain employs TRBV7-9 and TRBJ2-7; D remains unclear. Germline V gene data show CDR1 as SEHNR and CDR2 as FQNEAQ (reference sequence). V lost 1 base, J lost 3 bases, and 10 bases lay in between. The CDR3 runs 14 residues. The CDR3 region has the DNA TGTGCCAGCAGCTTAGAATTCCAGGTCTACGAGCAGTACTTC. Translation gives CASSLEFQVYEQYF.

This clonotype has more than one count but fewer than ten. The chain combines TRBV2 with TRBJ1-3; D remains unclear. The CDR3 extends over 15 amino acids. Germline lookup yields CDR1 SNHLY and CDR2 FYNNEI. Trimming removed 4 bases at V and 0 bases at J, with 10 bases between. In DNA form, the CDR3 reads TGTGCCAGCAGTGGAAGGCTCAGCTCTGGAAACACCATATATTTT. This codes for CASSGRLSSGNTIYF.

This clonotype was seen a few times. The gene calls are TRBV7-2 and TRBJ1-6; D gene unclear. Germline V gives CDR1 SGHTA, CDR2 FQGNSA. The CDR3 sequence is 15 residues long. V was shortened by 5 bases and J by 2 bases, with 10 bases between the two germline ends. CDR3 region: CASSQEGTYNSPLHF. DNA for the CDR3: TGTGCCAGCAGCCAAGAAGGTACCTATAATTCACCCCTCCACTTT.

The chain carries TRBV20-1 and TRBJ2-3; D gene ambiguous. The germline V and J ends were trimmed by 0 bases and 1 base, with 11 bases remaining between them. The CDR3 runs to 15 residues. CDR1 is DFQATT, CDR2 SNEGSKA, per germline (reference sequence). CDR3 amino acids: CSARDMPDRTDTQYF. CDR3 DNA: TGCAGTGCTAGAGATATGCCAGACCGCACAGATACGCAGTATTTT.

The CDR3 DNA is TGTGCCAGCAGCTTAGGGGCTAGCGGGGGGGCCTACGAGCAGTACTTC. Translating it yields CASSLGASGGAYEQYF. The V and J genes are TRBV7-8 and TRBJ2-7, with 12 bases that match TRBD2. Germline V gives CDR1 SGHVS, CDR2 FQNEAQ. With 1 base clipped from V and 2 bases from J, the junction kept 3 bases outside the gene matches. This CDR3 is built from 16 residues. Together with reference TRBV7-8 and TRBJ2-7, the CDR3 gives the full variable domain: GAGVSQSPRYKVAKRGQDVALRCDPISGHVSLFWYQQALGQGPEFLTYFQNEAQLDKSGLPSDRFFAERPEGSVSTLKIQRTQQEDSAVYLCASSLGASGGAYEQYFGPGTRLTVT.

This clonotype was seen a few times. The V call is TRBV6-5, the J call TRBJ1-5; D is perhaps TRBD1 (5 bases). The germline CDR1 and CDR2 sequences are MNHEY and SVGAGI. The CDR3 sequence is 13 residues long. Deletions cut 5 bases from V and 7 bases from J, with 12 bases between. This CDR3 reads CASSEAGEQPQHF. The CDR3 DNA follows: TGTGCCAGCAGTGAAGCGGGGGAACAGCCCCAGCATTTT.

CDR3 sequence reads: CASSVQVGTEQYF. DNA of the CDR3: TGTGCCAGCAGCGTACAGGTCGGAACGGAGCAGTACTTC. V gene TRBV9 combines with J gene TRBJ2-7; no clear D gene. The CDR3 contains 13 residues. Trimming cost V 1 base and J 7 bases, with 12 bases left between them. Germline V gives CDR1 SGDLS, CDR2 YYNGEE. Complete variable domain (other parts from reference TRBV9 and TRBJ2-7): DSGVTQTPKHLITATGQRVTLRCSPRSGDLSVYWYQQSLDQGLQFLIQYYNGEERAKGNILERFSAQQFPDLHSELNLSSLELGDSALYFCASSVQVGTEQYFGPGTRLTVT.

This clonotype was observed a handful of times. The chain joins TRBV9 to TRBJ2-7, with TRBD2 matching 8 bases. With 4 bases clipped from V and 5 bases from J, the junction kept 14 bases outside the gene matches. The CDR3 covers 16 residues. Germline values: CDR1 SGDLS, CDR2 YYNGEE. This CDR3 reads CASSPRGVRGVDEQYF. For the CDR3, the DNA is TGTGCCAGCAGCCCCCGTGGCGTGCGGGGGGTAGACGAGCAGTACTTC.

This clonotype came up a few times. This chain uses TRBV7-8 with TRBJ2-2, with D possibly matching TRBD2 (6 bases). V was pared by 0 bases and J by 6 bases, with 11 bases between. This CDR3 has 15 residues. Germline lookup yields CDR1 SGHVS and CDR2 FQNEAQ. The CDR3 here is CASSLALGGPGELFF. CDR3 DNA: TGTGCCAGCAGCTTAGCGTTGGGGGGTCCCGGGGAGCTGTTTTTT. Full variable domain (rest looked up from reference TRBV7-8 and TRBJ2-2): GAGVSQSPRYKVAKRGQDVALRCDPISGHVSLFWYQQALGQGPEFLTYFQNEAQLDKSGLPSDRFFAERPEGSVSTLKIQRTQQEDSAVYLCASSLALGGPGELFFGEGSRLTVL.

This clonotype has at least ten counts. The chain is built from TRBV7-2 and TRBJ1-1, with 9 bases aligning to TRBD1. Per germline, CDR1 SGHTA and CDR2 FQGNSA. The V segment lost 5 bases and the J segment 3 bases; nucleotides outside the gene matches: 4. CDR3 size: 14 residues. The CDR3 sequence: CASSARTGDTEAFF. In DNA form, the CDR3 reads TGTGCCAGCAGCGCTCGGACAGGGGACACTGAAGCTTTCTTT.

This clonotype was observed a few times. The V call is TRBV19, the J call TRBJ2-7, with 7 bases matching TRBD1. From germline, CDR1 is LNHDA and CDR2 SQIVND (reference sequence). The junction had 6 bases not matched to a gene; V was cut back by 5 bases and J by 5 bases. The CDR3 spans 13 residues. In DNA form, the CDR3 reads TGTGCCAGTAGTCCCGGGACAGCTGACGAGCAGTACTTC. Translated: CASSPGTADEQYF.

This clonotype was recorded only once. A much larger clone lies a single base off, so this may be a read error. The J gene is TRBJ1-3, the V gene TRBV5-6; perhaps TRBD1 as D (5 bases). CDR1 and CDR2 from the germline V gene are SGHDT and YYEEEE. This CDR3 is 14 amino acids long. CDR3 in DNA: TGTGCCAGCAGCTACAGGCGGCGGGGAAGCACCATATATTTT. Translation: CASSYRRRGSTIYF.

The chain employs TRBV10-3 and TRBJ2-2; D remains ambiguous. The germline CDR1 and CDR2 sequences are ENHRY and SYGVKD. Trimming pared 8 bases from V and 8 bases from J, leaving 6 bases between. The CDR3 consists of 10 residues. The chain's CDR3 is CAIQQGELFF. The CDR3 DNA is TGTGCCATCCAACAGGGGGAGCTGTTTTTT.

This clonotype appeared a single time. The chain links TRBV7-9 to TRBJ2-1; a weak D match, TRBD2 (6 bases). Germline-derived CDR1 and CDR2 are SEHNR and FQNEAQ (reference sequence). CDR3 length equals 15 residues. V gave up 3 bases and J gave up 5 bases, with 14 bases separating them. CDR3 in DNA: TGTGCCAGCAGCTTTTTCGGGCGGGACCACAATGAGCAGTTCTTC. Translated: CASSFFGRDHNEQFF.